A single sample is the source of the 10 T cell receptor beta chains below, sequenced in a study of patients and donors after allogeneic stem cell transplantation (dated by TCRdb to 2019 to 2021). The library was generated by RT-PCR. Sequencing relied on a NextSeq 550. The public sequencing data were trimmed at Q25 with fastp and processed into clonotypes with MiXCR by TCRdb, which kept only in-frame beta chains. CDR3 protein sequences are deduplicated, and each keeps its most common genes and DNA. In all, the sample holds approximately 430,000 distinct CDR3 sequences, and under 20% of those were seen once. Of the sample, around 7.9% is held by the ten largest clones. The sample taken for sequencing was blood, either unsorted or a sorted T cell fraction (not recorded which). These receptors were taken from a human donor who was either an allogeneic HSCT recipient or a stem cell or donor lymphocyte infusion donor (not recorded which). It is not recorded whose cells these are; they may come from a transplant donor.

The chain joins TRBV30 to TRBJ2-1; 7 nucleotides line up with TRBD2. J was trimmed by 5 bases and V by 2 bases; bases with no gene match: 6. The CDR3 totals 14 residues. Per germline, CDR1 GTSNPN and CDR2 SVGIG (reference sequence). The CDR3 bases are TGTGCCTGGAGTCTCGGACTAGGGGACAATGAGCAGTTCTTC. It is translated as CAWSLGLGDNEQFF.

V is TRBV6-1 and J is TRBJ1-2; tentatively, D is TRBD1 (6 bases). The CDR3 extends over 13 amino acids. V dropped 6 bases and J dropped 4 bases, with 12 bases sitting between them. Germline V gene sequence: CDR1 MNHNS, CDR2 SASEGT. CDR3 loop: CASRQGRVYGYTF. The CDR3 DNA is TGTGCCAGCAGACAGGGACGGGTCTATGGCTACACCTTC.

The chain carries TRBV12-3 or TRBV12-4 and TRBJ1-2, with D maybe TRBD1 (6 bases). The CDR3 covers 13 residues. V lost 6 bases, J lost 2 bases, and 10 bases lay in between. CDR3 protein: CASRIGQNYGYTF. In DNA, the CDR3 is TGTGCCAGCAGGATCGGACAGAACTATGGCTACACCTTC.

The chain is built from TRBV27 and TRBJ2-5; D unclear. This CDR3 is built from 14 residues. V gave up 3 bases and J gave up 3 bases, with 11 bases separating them. Looked up from germline, CDR1 is MNHEY and CDR2 is SMNVEV (reference sequence). CDR3 region: CASSFQQAKETQYF. The CDR3 DNA is TGTGCCAGCAGTTTCCAGCAGGCCAAAGAGACCCAGTACTTC.

The chain is built from TRBV18 and TRBJ2-7; tentative D call: TRBD2 (5 bases). In germline, CDR1 is KGHSH, CDR2 LQKENI. Between the trimmed V and J ends, which lost 1 base and 0 bases, there was a span of 10 bases. The CDR3 extends over 15 amino acids. CDR3 sequence reads: CASSPLATSSYEQYF. The DNA of the CDR3 is TGTGCCAGCTCACCACTAGCGACGAGCTCCTACGAGCAGTACTTC.

The chain links TRBV27 to TRBJ1-1; possibly TRBD1 for D (5 bases). The CDR3 loop spans 14 amino acids. Trimming pared 10 bases from V and 4 bases from J, leaving 19 bases between. The germline V gene encodes CDR1 MNHEY and CDR2 SMNVEV (reference sequence). The CDR3, as DNA: TGTGCCACTACCACCTCCGCGGGGGGCACTGAAGCTTTCTTT. Amino acid sequence: CATTTSAGGTEAFF.

This clonotype was seen more than once but under ten times. The J gene is TRBJ2-4, the V gene TRBV6-1; D uncertain. Germline V CDR1 and CDR2: MNHNS, SASEGT. Trimming cost V 7 bases and J 5 bases, with 9 bases left between them. The CDR3 length is 12 residues. The CDR3 spells CASKDSENIQYF. CDR3 sequence (DNA): TGTGCCAGCAAAGACTCGGAAAACATTCAGTACTTC.

In DNA, the CDR3 is TGTGCCAGCAGCTTAGTCCCGGGAGGGCCCCTTGACAATGAGCAGTTCTTC. It specifies CASSLVPGGPLDNEQFF. This rearrangement joins TRBV7-9 to TRBJ2-1; 8 bases are shared with TRBD2. V was clipped by 1 base and J by 5 bases; unmatched bases: 10. CDR1 SEHNR and CDR2 FQNEAQ come from the germline V gene (reference sequence). The CDR3 loop spans 17 amino acids. The full variable domain, with the rest looked up from reference TRBV7-9 and TRBJ2-1, is DTGVSQNPRHKITKRGQNVTFRCDPISEHNRLYWYRQTLGQGPEFLTYFQNEAQLEKSRLLSDRFSAERPKGSFSTLEIQRTEQGDSAMYLCASSLVPGGPLDNEQFFGPGTRLTVL.

The chain couples TRBV11-1 to TRBJ1-1, with D unclear. The ends were cut back, 7 bases at V and 0 bases at J, with 15 bases in the middle. Germline V gives CDR1 SGHAT, CDR2 FQDESV (reference sequence). The CDR3 contains 15 residues. The CDR3 nucleotides read TGTGCCAGCAACGGTCTTAACCTCATGAACACTGAAGCTTTCTTT. Its protein is CASNGLNLMNTEAFF. Complete variable domain (other parts from reference TRBV11-1 and TRBJ1-1): EAEVAQSPRYKITEKSQAVAFWCDPISGHATLYWYRQILGQGPELLVQFQDESVVDDSQLPKDRFSAERLKGVDSTLKIQPAELGDSAMYLCASNGLNLMNTEAFFGQGTRLTVV.

There are a few counts of this clonotype. The chain recombines TRBV10-2 with TRBJ2-7; D is possibly TRBD2 (6 bases). This CDR3 is 14 amino acids long. CDR1 is WSHSY and CDR2 is SAAADI in the germline V gene. V dropped 8 bases and J dropped 1 base, with 15 bases sitting between them. CDR3 in amino acids: CASREEGSSYEQYF. In DNA form, the CDR3 reads TGCGCCAGCCGCGAGGAGGGGAGTTCCTACGAGCAGTACTTC.